Below are 18 T cell receptor beta chains sequenced from a single sample in a study of blood T cell repertoires in COVID-19. Sequenced by immunoSEQ multiplex PCR; TCRdb stores in-frame clones only, minus some. The data show 50,000 to 85,000 clones, around 80% seen once. The material sequenced was peripheral blood. These receptors were taken from a human donor in a cohort sampled during active COVID-19.

In its sample, this clone was seen once. The chain is built from TRBV15 and TRBJ2-5; maybe TRBD2 (5 bases). CDR3 size: 14 residues. V was trimmed by 0 bases and J by 1 base, leaving 6 bases between them. In germline, CDR1 is LNHNV, CDR2 YYDKDF (reference sequence). CDR3 in amino acids: CATSRDRGQETQYF. The CDR3 nucleotides read TGTGCCACCAGCAGAGACCGGGGCCAAGAGACCCAGTACTTC.

V usage is TRBV9 and J usage is TRBJ2-4, with 8 bases that match TRBD2. V lost 4 bases to trimming and J lost 7 bases; unmatched junction nucleotides: 7. CDR1 is SGDLS, CDR2 YYNGEE, per germline. This CDR3 has 14 amino acids. The CDR3: CASSQGLVENIQYF. CDR3 DNA sequence: TGTGCCAGCAGCCAGGGACTAGTGGAGAACATTCAGTACTTC.

This clone has a handful of counts. The chain links TRBV11-2 to TRBJ2-5; D call uncertain. The CDR3 spans 14 residues. Germline-derived CDR1 and CDR2 are SGHAT and FQNNGV. Trimming shortened V by 1 base and J by 2 bases, and 8 bases separated the two germline ends. The CDR3 here is CASSLGARQETQYF. The CDR3 region has the DNA TGTGCCAGCAGCTTAGGGGCCAGACAAGAGACCCAGTACTTC.

This clone is a singleton in its sample. V usage is TRBV2 and J usage is TRBJ1-2; D not certain. CDR1 is SNHLY, CDR2 FYNNEI, per germline. Trimming removed 2 bases from V and 3 bases from J, with 16 bases in between. The CDR3 length is 16 residues. The CDR3 sequence is CASSEFNSREDYGYTF. CDR3 nucleotide sequence: TGTGCCAGCAGTGAATTTAACAGCCGGGAGGACTATGGCTACACCTTC.

The chain is built from TRBV6-2 or TRBV6-3 and TRBJ1-1; 8 nucleotides match TRBD1. The CDR3 is made up of 17 amino acids. From germline, CDR1 is MNHEY and CDR2 SVGEGT. The trim removed 5 bases at V and 0 bases at J, leaving 11 bases unmatched. CDR3 amino acids: CASSHDRGDPLNTEAFF. For the CDR3, the DNA is TGTGCCAGCAGTCATGACAGGGGCGACCCCTTGAACACTGAAGCTTTCTTT.

This sequence joins TRBV7-2 and TRBJ2-5; 11 bases fit TRBD2. V shed 6 bases, J shed 1 base, and the junction held 7 bases outside the gene matches. The germline V gene encodes CDR1 SGHTA and CDR2 FQGNSA. This CDR3 has 16 residues. For the CDR3, the DNA is TGTGCCAGCAGGTATACTAGCGGGAGTGTCCAAGAGACCCAGTACTTC. This sequence encodes CASRYTSGSVQETQYF.

This clone was recorded a few times. This chain uses TRBV15 with TRBJ2-1, with D perhaps matching TRBD1 (6 bases). Per germline, CDR1 LNHNV and CDR2 YYDKDF (reference sequence). The length of the CDR3 is 15 residues. V dropped 0 bases and J dropped 8 bases, with 14 bases sitting between them. As DNA, the CDR3 is TGTGCCACCAGCAGAGATCTGGGGGCGATCGATGAGCAGTTCTTC. Its translation is CATSRDLGAIDEQFF.

This CDR3 is CASSFRTGGNEQYF. CDR3 DNA: TGTGCCAGCAGCTTTCGGACAGGGGGGAATGAGCAGTACTTC. The rearrangement links TRBV7-2 to TRBJ2-7; 10 bases are a match to TRBD1. The CDR3 runs to 14 residues. Germline V gives CDR1 SGHTA, CDR2 FQGNSA. V lost 3 bases, J lost 7 bases, and 6 bases stayed unmatched.

The chain uses TRBV30 and TRBJ2-7; D unresolved. Germline assignment: CDR1 GTSNPN and CDR2 SVGIG (reference sequence). V was pared by 0 bases and J by 6 bases, with 12 bases between. CDR3 length equals 13 residues. The DNA for the CDR3 is TGTGCCTGGAGTGTATCCGATCCGGGCGAGCAGTACTTC. The encoded protein is CAWSVSDPGEQYF.

The gene calls are TRBV5-4 and TRBJ2-1; 16 bases match TRBD2. From germline, CDR1 is SGHNT and CDR2 YYREEE (reference sequence). CDR3 size: 18 residues. Trimming at V came to 4 bases and at J to 2 bases, leaving 6 bases not matched to a gene. The CDR3 reads CASSPGTSGRATYNEQFF. In nucleotides, the CDR3 is TGTGCCAGCAGCCCCGGGACTAGCGGGAGGGCCACCTACAATGAGCAGTTCTTC. The whole variable domain, remainder taken from reference TRBV5-4 and TRBJ2-1, is ETGVTQSPTHLIKTRGQQVTLRCSSQSGHNTVSWYQQALGQGPQFIFQYYREEENGRGNFPPRFSGLQFPNYSSELNVNALELDDSALYLCASSPGTSGRATYNEQFFGPGTRLTVL.

V is TRBV30 and J is TRBJ2-2; the D is unclear. The CDR3 totals 11 residues. V shed 4 bases and J shed 6 bases, with 6 bases lying between them. Germline CDR1 reads GTSNPN; CDR2 reads SVGIG (reference sequence). The CDR3 here is CAWTIPGELFF. CDR3 coding DNA: TGTGCCTGGACCATTCCCGGGGAGCTGTTTTTT.

This clone has a single count. The CDR3 nucleotides are TGCGCCAGCAGCTTGATAAACAGGCCAACCTACGAGCAGTACTTC. It is translated as CASSLINRPTYEQYF. V usage is TRBV5-1 and J usage is TRBJ2-7; tentative D call: TRBD1 (5 bases). The CDR3 runs to 15 residues. Trimming pared 1 base from V and 2 bases from J, leaving 13 bases between. Germline V lookup: CDR1 SGHRS, CDR2 YFSETQ.

The rearrangement uses TRBV28 and TRBJ2-1; the match to TRBD2 covers 7 bases. V trimming: 3 bases; J trimming: 6 bases; junction bases outside the gene matches: 35. The CDR3 is 24 residues long. Germline CDR1 MDHEN, CDR2 SYDVKM. CDR3 nucleotide sequence: TGTGCCAGCAGTTTGATTTCTCGGGGAAGAAGGACCGAAAAACATGGGGAGGGTTTCAATGAGCAGTTCTTC. Its protein is CASSLISRGRRTEKHGEGFNEQFF.

The chain uses TRBV19 and TRBJ1-1; 7 bases align to TRBD1. The ends lost 3 bases at V and 0 bases at J; junction bases unmatched: 4. Germline assignment: CDR1 LNHDA and CDR2 SQIVND (reference sequence). The CDR3 contains 15 residues. The CDR3 is CASSIDRALNTEAFF. The CDR3 DNA sequence: TGTGCCAGTAGTATCGACAGGGCCTTGAACACTGAAGCTTTCTTT.

The chain employs TRBV18 and TRBJ2-5; D is undetermined. The CDR3 loop spans 13 amino acids. Deletions cut 4 bases from V and 5 bases from J, with 11 bases between. Germline-derived CDR1 and CDR2 are KGHSH and LQKENI. CDR3 sequence (DNA): TGTGCCAGCTCACAGAATACGGAGGAGACCCAGTACTTC. This codes for CASSQNTEETQYF.

V gene TRBV18 combines with J gene TRBJ1-2, with 8 bases fitting TRBD1. Germline V gene lookup returns CDR1 KGHSH and CDR2 LQKENI. The ends lost 8 bases at V and 5 bases at J; junction bases unmatched: 10. CDR3 length: 14 residues. The CDR3 region is CASRETGARYGYTF. For the CDR3, the DNA is TGTGCCAGCAGAGAGACAGGGGCGAGGTATGGCTACACCTTC.

About this clone itself: The germline gene is not matched at one end of the junction; a read error may be the cause. The rearrangement links TRBV3-1 (or the pseudogene TRBV3-2) to TRBJ1-1; D uncertain. CDR3 size: 14 residues. Germline assignment: CDR1 LGHDT and CDR2 YNNKEL (reference sequence). The CDR3 loop reads CASSAVSIRTKAFF. CDR3 sequence (DNA): TGTGCCAGCAGCGCTGTTTCAATTCGCACTAAAGCTTTCTTT.

The V gene is TRBV6-6, the J gene TRBJ2-5, with D perhaps TRBD1 (6 bases). Germline values: CDR1 MNHNY, CDR2 SVGAGI (reference sequence). V lost 0 bases and J lost 0, with 11 bases in between. There are 16 residues in the CDR3. The CDR3: CASSYSSQGYQETQYF. For the CDR3, the DNA is TGTGCCAGCAGTTACTCGAGTCAGGGGTACCAAGAGACCCAGTACTTC.